Listed below are T cell receptor beta chains from one sample, sequenced in a study of PD-L1 blockade in urothelial cancer. Profiled with immunoSEQ multiplex PCR; TCRdb holds only in-frame clones, not every one. The table records around 49,000 clones, 85% to 90% of them present only once. The material was PBMCs, obtained around atezolizumab (anti-PD-L1) treatment. The receptor source for this set is a man aged 60 to 69 with urothelial cancer. The conserved cysteine and the conserved F or W are not part of the CDR3 here. Fields, in order: V gene, D gene, CDR3 length, J gene, CDR3 protein. D genes are given only for firm matches.

TRBV19	TRBD1	15	TRBJ1-3	ASSSGDRVFSGNTIY
TRBV5-6	TRBD2	13	TRBJ2-1	ASSHGLADNNEQF
TRBV28	TRBD2	12	TRBJ2-7	ASSPLAGTGEQY
TRBV6-5	-	12	TRBJ2-5	ASSYSYGQETQY
TRBV5-1	-	12	TRBJ1-4	ASSGLGGNEKLF
TRBV7-9	-	9	TRBJ1-3	ASSLEEGIY
TRBV4-1	TRBD1	12	TRBJ2-7	ASSRPGTDYEQY
TRBV14	-	12	TRBJ2-7	ASSQKTSSYEQY
TRBV4-2	-	14	TRBJ2-3	ASSSMGGLSTDTQY
TRBV19	-	10	TRBJ2-5	ASSAGWETQY
TRBV6-1	TRBD2	13	TRBJ2-3	ASSSQLASSDTQY
TRBV6-5	TRBD2	14	TRBJ2-1	ASSSGGSGTYNEQF
TRBV29-1	TRBD1	12	TRBJ2-1	SVYRGTGGNEQF
TRBV6-5	-	13	TRBJ2-7	ASSYSARSSYEQY
TRBV7-9	-	12	TRBJ1-1	ASSPPVGVSEAF
TRBV5-1	-	9	TRBJ2-5	ASRAQETQY
TRBV6-1	TRBD1	12	TRBJ1-5	ASGEGAVNQPQH
TRBV28	TRBD2	11	TRBJ2-7	ATLSGRAYEQY
TRBV7-3	TRBD1	12	TRBJ2-7	ASSSQGAGDEQY
TRBV19	TRBD1	11	TRBJ2-7	ASSTTGGFEQY
TRBV5-4	-	15	TRBJ2-1	ASSPPWDISGRIEQF
TRBV5-1	-	12	TRBJ2-7	ASSSRPSSYEQY
TRBV2	TRBD2	14	TRBJ2-7	ASTLGTSGGPGEQY
TRBV2	-	12	TRBJ1-5	ASSEVRTDQPQH
TRBV21-1	-	11	TRBJ2-3	ASQRGCGDTQY
TRBV4-1	-	14	TRBJ2-2	ASSQFEGPNTGELF
TRBV2	TRBD2	13	TRBJ2-7	ARGTGRVGGNEQY
TRBV5-8	TRBD1	13	TRBJ1-6	ASSLTGGNNSPLH
TRBV6-6	TRBD2	14	TRBJ2-1	ASSYNGLAGESEQF
TRBV19	TRBD1	12	TRBJ1-1	ASRQGAGMGQAF
TRBV5-5	-	15	TRBJ1-4	ASSLGVPGATNEKLF
TRBV19	TRBD1	14	TRBJ1-5	ASSDRGPYSNQPQH
TRBV4-3	-	13	TRBJ2-1	ASSKQVKLGNEQF
TRBV6-5	-	12	TRBJ2-5	ASRSGGNQETQY
TRBV19	-	14	TRBJ2-1	ASRPRVSSSYNEQF
TRBV27	-	9	TRBJ2-5	ASSSHKTQY
TRBV18	-	13	TRBJ2-7	ASSPLGQGGYEQY
TRBV19	-	11	TRBJ2-7	ASKSESSYEQY
TRBV11-2	TRBD2	17	TRBJ2-1	ASSLGRKTVGGSYNEQF
TRBV2	-	15	TRBJ2-6	ASLTGGVSSGANVLT
TRBV2	TRBD1	12	TRBJ1-4	ASRGQGTNEKLF
TRBV6-6	-	12	TRBJ2-7	ASSYWGQSYEQY
TRBV14	-	12	TRBJ2-5	ASSQARLQHTQY
TRBV19	-	13	TRBJ2-2	ASSRGSLGTGELF
TRBV30	-	10	TRBJ1-2	AWSVALNGYT